This T cell receptor (beta chain) is drawn from a study of memory CD4+ T cells and cytomegalovirus serostatus. There are 15 residues in the CDR3. The ends were cut back, 8 bases at V and 3 bases at J, with 20 bases in the middle. The V gene's germline CDR1 is MNHEY and CDR2 SVGAGI. The sort gate was single viable CD3+CD4+CD8-CD45RO+ cells for memory CD4+ T cells. Data came from immunoSEQ multiplex PCR; TCRdb stores just in-frame clones and leaves some out. The data hold some 60,000 clones, with about 80% observed a single time. This sequence was found in an adult in good health and CMV-seropositive. The rearrangement links TRBV6-5 to TRBJ2-7; D may match TRBD1 or TRBD2 (5 bases each). The sequencing input was memory CD4+ T cells from blood. The CDR3 region has the DNA TGTGCCAGCCGTGGGGGACGGTACTCTGGCTACGAGCAGTACTTC. Translation: CASRGGRYSGYEQYF.